This T cell receptor beta chain came from a study of beta chain features in type 1 diabetes. Study-wide context: Sorted cell examination encompassed around 100,000,000 cells across all samples.

The CDR3 loop spans 13 amino acids. Germline V CDR1 and CDR2: MGHRA, YSYEKL. Trimming removed 4 bases from V and 6 bases from J, with 10 bases in between. cDNA synthesis used the whole RNA isolate, giving expressed TCRB sequences. Average reads for naive, central memory and regulatory T cell samples were about 3.57 million. The data were produced by immunoSEQ multiplex PCR, yet TCRdb's version contains in-frame clones alone and is incomplete. The table shows 390,000 or so clones, with about 15% occurring only once. This receptor was obtained from a man aged 25-40 years in good health. This sequence joins TRBV4-1 and TRBJ1-5; D call uncertain. Sequenced sample: naive CD4+ T cells from blood. The CDR3 loop is CASSLINGQPQHF. CDR3 sequence (DNA): TGCGCCAGCAGCCTTATTAACGGTCAGCCCCAGCATTTT.